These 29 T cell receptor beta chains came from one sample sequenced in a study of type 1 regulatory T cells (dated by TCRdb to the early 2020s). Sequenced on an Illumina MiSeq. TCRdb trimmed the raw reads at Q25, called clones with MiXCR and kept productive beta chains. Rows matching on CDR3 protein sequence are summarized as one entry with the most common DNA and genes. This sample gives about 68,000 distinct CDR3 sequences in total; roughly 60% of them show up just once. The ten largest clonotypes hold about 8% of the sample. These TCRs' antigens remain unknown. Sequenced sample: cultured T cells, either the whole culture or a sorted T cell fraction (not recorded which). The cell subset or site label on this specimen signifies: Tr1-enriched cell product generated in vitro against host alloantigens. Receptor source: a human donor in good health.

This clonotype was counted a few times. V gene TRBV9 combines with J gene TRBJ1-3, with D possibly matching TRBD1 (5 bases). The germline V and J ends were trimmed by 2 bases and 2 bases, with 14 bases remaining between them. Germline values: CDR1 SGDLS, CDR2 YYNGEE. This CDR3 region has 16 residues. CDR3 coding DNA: TGTGCCAGCAGCGTGACGACATGGGGGACTGGAAACACCATATATTTT. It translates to CASSVTTWGTGNTIYF.

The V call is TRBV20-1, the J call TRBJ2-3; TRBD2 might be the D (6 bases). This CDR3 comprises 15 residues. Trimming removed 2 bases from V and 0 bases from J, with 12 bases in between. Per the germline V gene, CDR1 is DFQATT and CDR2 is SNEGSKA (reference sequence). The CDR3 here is CSARRSGSSTDTQYF. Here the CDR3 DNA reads TGCAGTGCTAGACGCAGCGGGTCTAGCACAGATACGCAGTATTTT.

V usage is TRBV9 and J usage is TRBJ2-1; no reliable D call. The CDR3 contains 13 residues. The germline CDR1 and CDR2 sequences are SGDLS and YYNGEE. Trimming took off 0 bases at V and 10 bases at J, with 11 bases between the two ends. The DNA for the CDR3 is TGTGCCAGCAGCGTAGCCCCGCGGTGGGAGCAGTTCTTC. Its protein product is CASSVAPRWEQFF.

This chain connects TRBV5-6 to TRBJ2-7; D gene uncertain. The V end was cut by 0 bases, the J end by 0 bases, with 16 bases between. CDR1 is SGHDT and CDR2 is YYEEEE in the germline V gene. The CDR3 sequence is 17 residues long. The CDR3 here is CASSLGELRRSSYEQYF. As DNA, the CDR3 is TGTGCCAGCAGCTTGGGGGAATTACGAAGGAGCTCCTACGAGCAGTACTTC.

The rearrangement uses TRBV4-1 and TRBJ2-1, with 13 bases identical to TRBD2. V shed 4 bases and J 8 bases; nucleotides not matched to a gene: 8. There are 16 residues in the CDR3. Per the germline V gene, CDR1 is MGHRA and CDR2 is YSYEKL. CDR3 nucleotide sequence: TGCGCCAGCAGCCCTGGGACTAGCGGGATTGTCGATGAGCAGTTCTTC. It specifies CASSPGTSGIVDEQFF.

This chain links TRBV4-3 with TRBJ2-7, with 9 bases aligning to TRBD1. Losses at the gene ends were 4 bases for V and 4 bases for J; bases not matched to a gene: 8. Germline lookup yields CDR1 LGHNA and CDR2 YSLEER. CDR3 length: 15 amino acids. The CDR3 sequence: CASSLGQGRVYEQYF. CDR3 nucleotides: TGCGCCAGCAGCCTAGGACAGGGGAGGGTGTACGAGCAGTACTTC.

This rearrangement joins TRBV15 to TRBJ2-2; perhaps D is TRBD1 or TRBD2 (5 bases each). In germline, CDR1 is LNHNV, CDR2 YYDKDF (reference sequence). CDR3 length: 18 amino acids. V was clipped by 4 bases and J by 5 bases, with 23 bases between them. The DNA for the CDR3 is TGTGCCACCAGCACGCGCAAAAGGGACGGAACAAAGACCGGGGAGCTGTTTTTT. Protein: CATSTRKRDGTKTGELFF.

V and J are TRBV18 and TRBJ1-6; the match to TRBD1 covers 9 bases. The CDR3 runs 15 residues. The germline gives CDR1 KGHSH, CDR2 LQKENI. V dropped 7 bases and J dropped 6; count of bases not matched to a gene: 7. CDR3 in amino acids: CASCGQGLGNSPLHF. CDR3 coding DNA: TGTGCCAGCTGCGGACAGGGGCTGGGTAATTCACCCCTCCACTTT.

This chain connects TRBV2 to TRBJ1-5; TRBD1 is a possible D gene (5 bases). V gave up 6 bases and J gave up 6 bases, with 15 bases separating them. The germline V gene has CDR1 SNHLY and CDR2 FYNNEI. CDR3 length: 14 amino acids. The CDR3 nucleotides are TGTGCCAGCAGGGGGGAAATGGGCGTTCAGCCCCAGCATTTT. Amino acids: CASRGEMGVQPQHF.

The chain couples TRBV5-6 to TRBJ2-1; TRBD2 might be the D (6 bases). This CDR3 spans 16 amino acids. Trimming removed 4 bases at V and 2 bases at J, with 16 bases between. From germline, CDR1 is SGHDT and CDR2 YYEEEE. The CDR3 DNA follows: TGTGCCAGCAGCCGGGGGACCGGGAAACCCTACAATGAGCAGTTCTTC. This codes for CASSRGTGKPYNEQFF.

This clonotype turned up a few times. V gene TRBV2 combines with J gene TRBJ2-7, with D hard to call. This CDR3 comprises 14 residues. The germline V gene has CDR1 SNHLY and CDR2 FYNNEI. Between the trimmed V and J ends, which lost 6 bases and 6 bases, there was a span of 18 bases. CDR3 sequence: CASSLSPGETEQYF. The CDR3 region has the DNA TGTGCCAGCAGCCTTTCTCCAGGCGAAACCGAGCAGTACTTC.

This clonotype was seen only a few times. CDR3 sequence reads: CASRPTSETNTGELFF. The CDR3 DNA sequence: TGTGCCAGCAGACCTACTAGCGAAACGAACACCGGGGAGCTGTTTTTT. V is TRBV6-1 and J is TRBJ2-2, with TRBD2 identical over 7 bases. J lost 0 bases, V lost 6 bases, and 7 bases had no gene match. The CDR3 loop spans 16 amino acids. Germline loops: CDR1 MNHNS, CDR2 SASEGT.

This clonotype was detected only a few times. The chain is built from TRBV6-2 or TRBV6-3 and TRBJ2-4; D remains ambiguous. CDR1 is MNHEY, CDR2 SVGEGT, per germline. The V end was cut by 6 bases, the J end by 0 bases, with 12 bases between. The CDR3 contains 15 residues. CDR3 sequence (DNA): TGTGCCAGCAGCCGGCCCGTACTAGCCAAAAACATTCAGTACTTC. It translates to CASSRPVLAKNIQYF.

CDR3 coding DNA: TGCAGTGCTAGTCCGGGTTTGAACACTGAAGCTTTCTTT. Residues: CSASPGLNTEAFF. This chain uses TRBV20-1 with TRBJ1-1, with no clear D. The CDR3 is 13 residues long. Germline V CDR1 and CDR2: DFQATT, SNEGSKA (reference sequence). The ends were cut back, 3 bases at V and 0 bases at J, with 8 bases in the middle.

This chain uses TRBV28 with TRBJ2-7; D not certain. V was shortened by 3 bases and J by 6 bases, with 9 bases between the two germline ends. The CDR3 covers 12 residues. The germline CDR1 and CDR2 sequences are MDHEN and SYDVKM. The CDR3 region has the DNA TGTGCCAGCAGTTTCACACCCCTCGAGCAGTACTTC. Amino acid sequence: CASSFTPLEQYF.

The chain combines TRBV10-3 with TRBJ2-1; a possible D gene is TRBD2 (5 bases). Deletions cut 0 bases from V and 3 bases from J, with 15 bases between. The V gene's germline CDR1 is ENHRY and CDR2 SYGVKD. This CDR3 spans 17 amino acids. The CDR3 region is CAISESGSSFNYNEQFF. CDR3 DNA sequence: TGTGCCATCAGTGAGTCGGGATCTAGCTTCAACTACAATGAGCAGTTCTTC.

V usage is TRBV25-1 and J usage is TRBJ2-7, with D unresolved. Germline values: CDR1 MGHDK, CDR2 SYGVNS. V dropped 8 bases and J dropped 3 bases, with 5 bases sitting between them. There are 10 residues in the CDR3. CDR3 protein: CASGLYEQYF. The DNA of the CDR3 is TGTGCCAGCGGTCTCTACGAGCAGTACTTC.

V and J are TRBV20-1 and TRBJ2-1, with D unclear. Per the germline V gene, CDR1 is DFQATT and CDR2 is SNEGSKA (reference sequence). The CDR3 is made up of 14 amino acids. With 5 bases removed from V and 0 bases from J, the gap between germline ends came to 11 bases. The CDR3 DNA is TGCAGTGCTGGTGTCCTCAGCTCCTACAATGAGCAGTTCTTC. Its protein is CSAGVLSSYNEQFF.

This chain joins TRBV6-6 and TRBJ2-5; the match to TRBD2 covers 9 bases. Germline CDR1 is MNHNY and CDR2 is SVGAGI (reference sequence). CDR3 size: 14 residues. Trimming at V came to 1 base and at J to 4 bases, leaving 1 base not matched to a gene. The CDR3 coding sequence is TGTGCCAGCAGTTACTTACTAGCGGGAGAGACCCAGTACTTC. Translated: CASSYLLAGETQYF.

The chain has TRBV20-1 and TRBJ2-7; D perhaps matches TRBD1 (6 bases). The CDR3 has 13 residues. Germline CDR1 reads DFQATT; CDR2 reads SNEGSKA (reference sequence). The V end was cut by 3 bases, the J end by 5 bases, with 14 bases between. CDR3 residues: CSASGAGEDEQYF. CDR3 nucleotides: TGCAGTGCTAGTGGGGCAGGGGAAGACGAGCAGTACTTC.

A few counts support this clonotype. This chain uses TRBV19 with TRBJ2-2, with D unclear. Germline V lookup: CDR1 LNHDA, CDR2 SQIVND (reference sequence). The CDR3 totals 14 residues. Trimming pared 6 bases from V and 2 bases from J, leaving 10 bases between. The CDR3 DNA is TGTGCCAGTAGCCCCCGGGCCAACACCGGGGAGCTGTTTTTT. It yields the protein CASSPRANTGELFF.

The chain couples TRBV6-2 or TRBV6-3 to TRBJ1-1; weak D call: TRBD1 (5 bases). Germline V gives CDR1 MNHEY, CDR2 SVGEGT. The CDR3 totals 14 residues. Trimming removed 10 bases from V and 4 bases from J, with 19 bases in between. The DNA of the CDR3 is TGTGCCACCATGAACCGACAGTTTCTCACTGAAGCTTTCTTT. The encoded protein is CATMNRQFLTEAFF.

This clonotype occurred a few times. DNA of the CDR3: TGTGCCAGCAGTTACCGGCGCGGCGAGCAGTACTTC. The encoded protein is CASSYRRGEQYF. The gene calls are TRBV6-6 and TRBJ2-7; unclear D gene. Trimming shortened V by 2 bases and J by 6 bases, and 8 bases separated the two germline ends. Germline CDR1 MNHNY, CDR2 SVGAGI (reference sequence). The CDR3 is 12 residues long.

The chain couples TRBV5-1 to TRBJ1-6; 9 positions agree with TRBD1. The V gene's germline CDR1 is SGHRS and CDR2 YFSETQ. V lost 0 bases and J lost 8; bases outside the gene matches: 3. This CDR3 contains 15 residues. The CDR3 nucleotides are TGCGCCAGCAGCTTGGCCGGACAGGGGTATTCACCCCTCCACTTT. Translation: CASSLAGQGYSPLHF.

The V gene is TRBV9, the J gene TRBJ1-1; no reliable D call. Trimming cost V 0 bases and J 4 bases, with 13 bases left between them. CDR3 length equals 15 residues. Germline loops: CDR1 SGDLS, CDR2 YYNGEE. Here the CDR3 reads CASSVGSGMATEAFF. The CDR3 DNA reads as TGTGCCAGCAGCGTAGGTTCCGGGATGGCCACTGAAGCTTTCTTT. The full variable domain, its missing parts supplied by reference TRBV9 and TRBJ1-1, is DSGVTQTPKHLITATGQRVTLRCSPRSGDLSVYWYQQSLDQGLQFLIQYYNGEERAKGNILERFSAQQFPDLHSELNLSSLELGDSALYFCASSVGSGMATEAFFGQGTRLTVV.

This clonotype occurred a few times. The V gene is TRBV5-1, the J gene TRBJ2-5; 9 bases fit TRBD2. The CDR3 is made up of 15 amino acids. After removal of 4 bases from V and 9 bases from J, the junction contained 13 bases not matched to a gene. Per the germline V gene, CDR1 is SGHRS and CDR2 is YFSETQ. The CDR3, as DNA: TGCGCCAGCAGCCCGACTGCGGGAGGGCCTCGGGCCCAGTACTTC. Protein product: CASSPTAGGPRAQYF.

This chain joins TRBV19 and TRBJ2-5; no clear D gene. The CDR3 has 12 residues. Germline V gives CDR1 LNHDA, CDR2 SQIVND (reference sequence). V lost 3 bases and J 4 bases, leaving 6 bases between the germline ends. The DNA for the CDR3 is TGTGCCAGTAGTATCTGGGGAGAGACCCAGTACTTC. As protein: CASSIWGETQYF.

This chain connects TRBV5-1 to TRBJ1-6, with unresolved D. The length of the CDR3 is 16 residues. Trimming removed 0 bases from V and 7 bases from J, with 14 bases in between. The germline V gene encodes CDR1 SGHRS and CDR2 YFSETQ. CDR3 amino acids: CASSLEVGQENSPLHF. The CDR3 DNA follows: TGCGCCAGCAGCTTGGAAGTCGGCCAGGAAAATTCACCCCTCCACTTT.

The CDR3 here is CASRQTSPVTQYF. The DNA of the CDR3 is TGTGCCAGCAGGCAGACTAGTCCAGTGACCCAGTACTTC. The chain uses TRBV6-5 and TRBJ2-5; possible D gene TRBD2, 6 bases. CDR1 and CDR2 from the germline V gene are MNHEY and SVGAGI. The CDR3 covers 13 residues. V was shortened by 6 bases and J by 7 bases, with 15 bases between the two germline ends.